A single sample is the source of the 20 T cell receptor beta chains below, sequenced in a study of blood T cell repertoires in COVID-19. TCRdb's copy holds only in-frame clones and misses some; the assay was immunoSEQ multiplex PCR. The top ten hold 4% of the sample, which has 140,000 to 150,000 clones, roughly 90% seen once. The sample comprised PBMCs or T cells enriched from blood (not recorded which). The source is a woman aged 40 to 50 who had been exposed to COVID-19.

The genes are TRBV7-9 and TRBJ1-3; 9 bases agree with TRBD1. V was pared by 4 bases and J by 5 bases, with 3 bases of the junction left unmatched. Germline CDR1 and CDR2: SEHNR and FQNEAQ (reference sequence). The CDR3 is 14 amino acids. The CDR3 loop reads CASSWDRARNTIYF. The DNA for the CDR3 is TGTGCCAGCAGCTGGGACAGGGCTAGAAACACCATATATTTT.

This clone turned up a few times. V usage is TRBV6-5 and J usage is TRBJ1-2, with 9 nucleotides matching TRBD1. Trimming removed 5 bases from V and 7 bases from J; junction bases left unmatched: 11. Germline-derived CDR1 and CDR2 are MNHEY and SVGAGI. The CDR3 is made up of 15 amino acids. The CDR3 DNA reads TGTGCCAGCAGTCGTAAACAGGGGGCGAATGGTGGCTACACCTTC. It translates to CASSRKQGANGGYTF.

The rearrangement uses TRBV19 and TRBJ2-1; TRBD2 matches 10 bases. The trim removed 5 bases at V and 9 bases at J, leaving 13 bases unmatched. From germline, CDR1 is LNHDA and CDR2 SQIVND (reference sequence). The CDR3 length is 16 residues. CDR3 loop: CASSQHVAGGEGEQFF. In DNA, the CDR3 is TGTGCCAGTAGTCAACACGTAGCGGGAGGAGAGGGTGAGCAGTTCTTC.

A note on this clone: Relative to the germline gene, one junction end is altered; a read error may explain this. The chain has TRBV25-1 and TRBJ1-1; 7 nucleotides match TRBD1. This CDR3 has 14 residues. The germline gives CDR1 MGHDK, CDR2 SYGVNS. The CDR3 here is CASSASTGNPEAFF. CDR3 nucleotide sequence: TGTGCCAGCAGTGCCTCGACAGGGAACCCTGAAGCTTTCTTT.

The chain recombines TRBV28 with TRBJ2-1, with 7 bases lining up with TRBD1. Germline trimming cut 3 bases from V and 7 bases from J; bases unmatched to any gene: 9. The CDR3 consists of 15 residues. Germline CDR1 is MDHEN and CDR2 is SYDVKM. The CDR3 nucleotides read TGTGCCAGCAGTTTCCGTAGACAGGGTACGAATGAGCAGTTCTTC. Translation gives CASSFRRQGTNEQFF.

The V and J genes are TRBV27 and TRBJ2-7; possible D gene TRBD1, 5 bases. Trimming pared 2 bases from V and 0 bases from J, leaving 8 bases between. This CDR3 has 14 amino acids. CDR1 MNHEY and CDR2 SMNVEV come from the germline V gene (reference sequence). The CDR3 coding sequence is TGTGCCAGCAGTTTAGACAGACGCTCCTACGAGCAGTACTTC. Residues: CASSLDRRSYEQYF.

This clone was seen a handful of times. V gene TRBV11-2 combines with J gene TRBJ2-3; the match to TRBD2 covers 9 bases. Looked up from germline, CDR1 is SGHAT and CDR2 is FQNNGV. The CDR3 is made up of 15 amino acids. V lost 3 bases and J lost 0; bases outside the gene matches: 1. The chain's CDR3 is CASSFTSGSTDTQYF. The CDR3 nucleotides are TGTGCCAGCAGCTTCACTAGCGGGAGCACAGATACGCAGTATTTT.

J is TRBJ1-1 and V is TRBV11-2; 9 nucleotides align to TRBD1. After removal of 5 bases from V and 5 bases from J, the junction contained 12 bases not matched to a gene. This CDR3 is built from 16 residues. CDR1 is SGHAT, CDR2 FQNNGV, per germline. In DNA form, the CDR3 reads TGTGCCAGCAGCCCCGGGACAGGGCGGAGTCGGACTGAAGCTTTCTTT. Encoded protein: CASSPGTGRSRTEAFF.

CDR3 bases: TGCGCCAGCAGCGTGACAGGGGCCAAAATCGACGAGCAGTACTTC. Translated: CASSVTGAKIDEQYF. The chain carries TRBV5-1 and TRBJ2-7, with 8 positions matching TRBD1. Germline values: CDR1 SGHRS, CDR2 YFSETQ. The CDR3 covers 15 residues. V lost 4 bases, J lost 5 bases, and 11 bases stayed unmatched.

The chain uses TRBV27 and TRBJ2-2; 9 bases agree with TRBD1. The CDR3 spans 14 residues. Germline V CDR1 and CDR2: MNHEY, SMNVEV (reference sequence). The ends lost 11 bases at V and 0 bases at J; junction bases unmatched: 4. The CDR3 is CAGRDRANTGELFF. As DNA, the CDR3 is TGTGCCGGTCGGGACAGGGCGAACACCGGGGAGCTGTTTTTT.

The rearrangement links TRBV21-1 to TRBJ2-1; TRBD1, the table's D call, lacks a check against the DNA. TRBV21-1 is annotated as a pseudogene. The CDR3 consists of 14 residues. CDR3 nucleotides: TGTGCCAGCAGCGGCAGGCCTCACTACAATGAGCAGTTCTTC. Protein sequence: CASSGRPHYNEQFF.

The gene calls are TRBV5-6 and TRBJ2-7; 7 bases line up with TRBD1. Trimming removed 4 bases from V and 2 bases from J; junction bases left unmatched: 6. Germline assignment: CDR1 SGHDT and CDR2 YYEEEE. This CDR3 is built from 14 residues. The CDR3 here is CASSPTGSPYEQYF. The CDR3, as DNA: TGTGCCAGCAGCCCGACAGGGAGTCCCTACGAGCAGTACTTC.

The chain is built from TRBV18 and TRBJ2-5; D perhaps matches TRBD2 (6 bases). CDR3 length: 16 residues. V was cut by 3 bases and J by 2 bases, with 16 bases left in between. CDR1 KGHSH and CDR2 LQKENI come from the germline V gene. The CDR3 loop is CASSPGLTPGQETQYF. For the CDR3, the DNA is TGTGCCAGCTCACCGGGACTGACACCGGGACAAGAGACCCAGTACTTC.

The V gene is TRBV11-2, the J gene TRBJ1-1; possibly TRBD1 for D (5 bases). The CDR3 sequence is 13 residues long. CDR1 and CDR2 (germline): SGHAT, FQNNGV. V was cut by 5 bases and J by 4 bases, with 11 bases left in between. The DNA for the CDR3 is TGTGCCAGCAGCCTAACAGGCGGCACTGAAGCTTTCTTT. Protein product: CASSLTGGTEAFF. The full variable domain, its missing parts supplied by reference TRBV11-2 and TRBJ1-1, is EAGVAQSPRYKIIEKRQSVAFWCNPISGHATLYWYQQILGQGPKLLIQFQNNGVVDDSQLPKDRFSAERLKGVDSTLKIQPAKLEDSAVYLCASSLTGGTEAFFGQGTRLTVV.

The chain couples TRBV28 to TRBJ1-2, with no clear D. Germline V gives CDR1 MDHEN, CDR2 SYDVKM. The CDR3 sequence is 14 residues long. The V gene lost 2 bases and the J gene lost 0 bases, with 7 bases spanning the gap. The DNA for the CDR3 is TGTGCCAGCAGTTTAATCTCAGCTAACTATGGCTACACCTTC. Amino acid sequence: CASSLISANYGYTF.

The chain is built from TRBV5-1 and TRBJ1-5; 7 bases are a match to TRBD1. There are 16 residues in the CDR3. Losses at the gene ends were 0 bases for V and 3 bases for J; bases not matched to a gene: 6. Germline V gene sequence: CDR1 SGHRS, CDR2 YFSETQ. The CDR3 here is CASSLGGGTVNQPQHF. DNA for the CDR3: TGCGCCAGCAGCTTGGGGGGCGGGACAGTCAATCAGCCCCAGCATTTT.

CDR3 DNA sequence: TGTGCCAGCAGCTTTTCGGGGAATTTTGGTGGCTACACCTTC. It translates to CASSFSGNFGGYTF. The rearrangement links TRBV7-9 to TRBJ1-2, with D unresolved. The CDR3 spans 14 residues. The germline V and J ends were trimmed by 3 bases and 7 bases, with 15 bases remaining between them. Per the germline V gene, CDR1 is SEHNR and CDR2 is FQNEAQ (reference sequence).

This CDR3 reads CASSQEYGGGPNTGELFF. The CDR3 DNA reads as TGCGCCAGCAGCCAAGAGTACGGGGGAGGACCGAACACCGGGGAGCTGTTTTTT. The chain combines TRBV4-3 with TRBJ2-2, with D perhaps matching TRBD2 (6 bases). This CDR3 is 18 amino acids long. The ends were cut back, 0 bases at V and 0 bases at J, with 14 bases in the middle. CDR1 and CDR2 (germline): LGHNA, YSLEER.

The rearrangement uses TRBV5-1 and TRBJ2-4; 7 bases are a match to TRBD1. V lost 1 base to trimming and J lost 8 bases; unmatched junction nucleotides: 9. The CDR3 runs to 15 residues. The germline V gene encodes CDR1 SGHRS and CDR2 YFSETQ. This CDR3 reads CASSLSTGIIDIQYF. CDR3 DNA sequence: TGCGCCAGCAGCTTGTCGACAGGGATTATAGACATTCAGTACTTC. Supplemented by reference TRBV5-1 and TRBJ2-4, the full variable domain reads KAGVTQTPRYLIKTRGQQVTLSCSPISGHRSVSWYQQTPGQGLQFLFEYFSETQRNKGNFPGRFSGRQFSNSRSEMNVSTLELGDSALYLCASSLSTGIIDIQYFGAGTRLSVL.

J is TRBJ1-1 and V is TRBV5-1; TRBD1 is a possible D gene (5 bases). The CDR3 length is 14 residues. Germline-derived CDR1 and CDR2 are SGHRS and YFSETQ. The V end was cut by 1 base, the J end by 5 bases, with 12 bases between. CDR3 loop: CASSLFQGNTEAFF. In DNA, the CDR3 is TGCGCCAGCAGCTTGTTTCAGGGAAATACTGAAGCTTTCTTT.